The T cell receptor beta chain under discussion was sequenced for a study of regulatory T cells in long-lasting Graves disease. At least ten counts were recorded for this clonotype. Its antigen is as yet unknown. Germline values: CDR1 DFQATT, CDR2 SNEGSKA (reference sequence). CDR3 size: 17 residues. Between the trimmed V and J ends, which lost 0 bases and 2 bases, there was a span of 18 bases. Indicated time point: newly diagnosed GD, antithyroid drugs for less than 3 months. TCR sequences were obtained from RNA taken from PBMCs. Clinicians diagnosed Graves' disease using American Thyroid Association guidelines. Staff took about 9.8 milliliters of peripheral blood and put it into EDTA tubes. Sequencing libraries for TCR beta were prepared with iRepertoire HTBI primers and Arm-PCR of CDR3 regions. TCRdb redid the calling of the multiplex PCR reads with MiXCR, one entry per CDR3 protein. The data hold more than 400,000 distinct CDR3 sequences, with over 15% observed a single time.

General study results and limits: Favored gene segments in persistent disease were TRBV28, TRBJ1-2 and TRBJ2-5. Those with persistent disease had in common more public clonotypes (around 2,700) than new patients (approximately 890).

This sample was also put to use in a study of T cells in Graves' hyperthyroidism and ophthalmopathy.

The sequence was obtained from a woman aged 25 to 39 with Graves disease. This specimen was peripheral blood mononuclear cells (PBMCs), taken at new diagnosis, from a patient treated with antithyroid drugs. The chain recombines TRBV20-1 with TRBJ2-3; TRBD2 might be the D (5 bases). The CDR3 loop reads CSAREQYLRGPTDTQYF. For the CDR3, the DNA is TGCAGTGCTAGAGAGCAATACCTTCGCGGGCCCACAGATACGCAGTATTTT.